A selection of T cell receptor beta chains follows, all from one sample in a study of blood T cells in healthy people across ages. Each CDR3 protein is one row after TCRdb ran MiXCR on the 5' RACE reads. Altogether roughly 930,000 distinct CDR3 sequences are present, roughly 48% being singletons, with the ten largest covering under 15%. The specimen sequenced was blood. These TCRs come from a young man in good health. The conserved cysteine and the conserved F or W are not part of the CDR3 here.

cdr3_aa v_call
ASSPRTSIDTQY TRBV9
ASSSLAGGEDTQY TRBV28
ASSLLNDAGTEAF TRBV5-1
SASPQLAKNIQY TRBV20-1
SALLAGGPHEQY TRBV20-1
ASSPTGGPWYTEAF TRBV5-6
ASSLGTRGTDTQY TRBV7-2
ASSDQPGGNQPQH TRBV7-8
SVEVPGTEETQF TRBV29-1
ASTVQVFQEQY TRBV6-6
AISGTGQGPSYGYT TRBV10-3
ASNFPAGGADTQY TRBV7-9
ATSRDFGSYEQY TRBV15
ASSTGRSSYEQY TRBV5-5
SAKQGPNNNEQF TRBV20-1
ASSFGLAVQEGETQY TRBV5-1
ASTDSSRGIAKNIQY TRBV6-6
ASSLSAQTNEQF TRBV7-2
ASSHPIGGTSTDTQY TRBV3-1
ASSSGQPPPLH TRBV7-2
ASSGQGIPANEQF TRBV5-1
ASSVGSESSYNEQY TRBV9
ASSLRSGLADYEQY TRBV27
ASSGAGVYGYT TRBV25-1
SASWQRDNSPLH TRBV20-1